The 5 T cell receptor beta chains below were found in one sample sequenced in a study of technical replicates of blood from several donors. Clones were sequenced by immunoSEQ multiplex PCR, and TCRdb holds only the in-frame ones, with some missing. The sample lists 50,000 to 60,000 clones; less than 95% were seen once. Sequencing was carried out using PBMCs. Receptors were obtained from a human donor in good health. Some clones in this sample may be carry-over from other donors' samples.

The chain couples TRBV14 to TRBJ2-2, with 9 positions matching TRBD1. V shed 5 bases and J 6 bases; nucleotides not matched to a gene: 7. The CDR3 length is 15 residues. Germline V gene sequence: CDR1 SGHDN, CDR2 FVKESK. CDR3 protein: CASSRTGAVAGELFF. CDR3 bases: TGTGCCAGCAGCAGGACAGGGGCGGTGGCCGGGGAGCTGTTTTTT.

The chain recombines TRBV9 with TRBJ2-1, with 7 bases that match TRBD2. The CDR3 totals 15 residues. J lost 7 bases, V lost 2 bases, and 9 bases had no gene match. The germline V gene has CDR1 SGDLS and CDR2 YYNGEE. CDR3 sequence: CASSVASGLSNEQFF. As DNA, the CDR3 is TGTGCCAGCAGCGTCGCTAGCGGTTTGTCGAATGAGCAGTTCTTC.

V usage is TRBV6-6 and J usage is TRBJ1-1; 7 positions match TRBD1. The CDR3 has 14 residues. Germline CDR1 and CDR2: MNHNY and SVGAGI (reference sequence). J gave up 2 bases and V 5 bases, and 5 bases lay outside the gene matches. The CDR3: CASSPGQSNTEAFF. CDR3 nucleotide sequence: TGTGCCAGCAGTCCGGGACAGTCCAACACTGAAGCTTTCTTT.

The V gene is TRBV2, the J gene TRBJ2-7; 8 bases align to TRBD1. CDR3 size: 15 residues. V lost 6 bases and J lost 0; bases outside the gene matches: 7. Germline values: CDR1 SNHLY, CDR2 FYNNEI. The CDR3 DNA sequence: TGTGCCAGCAGCCCCAGGGGGCTGGGCTCCTACGAGCAGTACTTC. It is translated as CASSPRGLGSYEQYF.

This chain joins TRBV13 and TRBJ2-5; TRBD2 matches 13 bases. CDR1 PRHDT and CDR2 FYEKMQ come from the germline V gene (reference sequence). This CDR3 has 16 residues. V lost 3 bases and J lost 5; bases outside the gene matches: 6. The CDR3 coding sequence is TGTGCCAGCAGCTTCCGGACTAGCGGGGGACCGGAGACCCAGTACTTC. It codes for CASSFRTSGGPETQYF.